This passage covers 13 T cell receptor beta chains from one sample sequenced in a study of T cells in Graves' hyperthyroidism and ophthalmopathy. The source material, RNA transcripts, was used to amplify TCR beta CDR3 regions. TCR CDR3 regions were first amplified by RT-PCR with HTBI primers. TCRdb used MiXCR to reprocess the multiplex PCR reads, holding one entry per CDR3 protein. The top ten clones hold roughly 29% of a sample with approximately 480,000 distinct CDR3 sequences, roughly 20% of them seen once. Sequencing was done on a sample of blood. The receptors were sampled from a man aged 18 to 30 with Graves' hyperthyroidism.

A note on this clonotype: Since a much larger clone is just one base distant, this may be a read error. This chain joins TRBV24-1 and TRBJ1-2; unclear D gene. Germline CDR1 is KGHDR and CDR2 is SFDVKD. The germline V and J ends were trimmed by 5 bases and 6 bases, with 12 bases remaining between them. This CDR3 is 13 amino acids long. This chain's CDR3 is CATSGSSSHGYTF. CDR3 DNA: TGTGCCACCAGTGGCTCGAGCTCCCATGGCTACACCTTC.

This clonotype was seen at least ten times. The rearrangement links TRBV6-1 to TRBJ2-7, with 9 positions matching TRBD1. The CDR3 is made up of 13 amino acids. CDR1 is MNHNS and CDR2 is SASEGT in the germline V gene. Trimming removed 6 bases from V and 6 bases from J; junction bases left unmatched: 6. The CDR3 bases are TGTGCCAGCAGAAGGGACAGGGAAGGCGAGCAGTACTTC. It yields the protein CASRRDREGEQYF.

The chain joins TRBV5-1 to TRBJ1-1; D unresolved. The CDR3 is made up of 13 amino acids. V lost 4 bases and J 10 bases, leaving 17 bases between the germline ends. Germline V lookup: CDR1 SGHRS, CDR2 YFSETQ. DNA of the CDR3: TGCGCCAGCAGCGTTGGGTTGGGTTTGAGAGCTTTCTTT. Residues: CASSVGLGLRAFF.

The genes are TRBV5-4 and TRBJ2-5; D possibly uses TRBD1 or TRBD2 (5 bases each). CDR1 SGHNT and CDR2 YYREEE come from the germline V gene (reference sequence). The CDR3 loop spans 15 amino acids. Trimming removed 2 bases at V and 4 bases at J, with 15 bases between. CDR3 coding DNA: TGTGCCAGCAGCTTAGGCAGGGAGCAGGGAGAGACCCAGTACTTC. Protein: CASSLGREQGETQYF.

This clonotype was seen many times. CDR3 residues: CASSAGTSPNYGYTF. CDR3 sequence (DNA): TGTGCCAGCAGCGCCGGGACATCGCCTAACTATGGCTACACCTTC. The chain combines TRBV9 with TRBJ1-2, with D possibly matching TRBD1 (6 bases). CDR3 length equals 15 residues. The V and J ends lost 3 bases and 0 bases respectively, with 12 bases between them. The germline V gene encodes CDR1 SGDLS and CDR2 YYNGEE.

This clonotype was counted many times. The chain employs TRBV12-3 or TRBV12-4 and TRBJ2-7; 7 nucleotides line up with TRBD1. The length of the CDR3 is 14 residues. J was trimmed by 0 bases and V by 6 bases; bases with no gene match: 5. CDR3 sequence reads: CASRRDSPSYEQYF. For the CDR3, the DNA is TGTGCCAGCAGAAGGGACAGCCCCTCCTACGAGCAGTACTTC.

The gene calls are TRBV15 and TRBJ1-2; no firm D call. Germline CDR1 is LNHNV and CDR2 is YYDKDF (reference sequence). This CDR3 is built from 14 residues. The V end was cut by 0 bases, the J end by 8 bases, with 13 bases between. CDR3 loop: CATSREAGLSGYTF. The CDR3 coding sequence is TGTGCCACCAGCAGAGAAGCGGGGTTGAGCGGCTACACCTTC.

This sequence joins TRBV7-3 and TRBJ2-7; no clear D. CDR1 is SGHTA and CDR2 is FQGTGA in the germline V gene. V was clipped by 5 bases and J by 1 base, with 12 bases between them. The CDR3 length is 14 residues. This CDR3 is CASSAIGPSYEQYF. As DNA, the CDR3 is TGTGCCAGCAGCGCCATAGGGCCTTCCTACGAGCAGTACTTC. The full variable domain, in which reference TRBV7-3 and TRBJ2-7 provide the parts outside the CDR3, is GAGVSQTPSNKVTEKGKYVELRCDPISGHTALYWYRQSLGQGPEFLIYFQGTGAADDSGLPNDRFFAVRPEGSVSTLKIQRTERGDSAVYLCASSAIGPSYEQYFGPGTRLTVT.

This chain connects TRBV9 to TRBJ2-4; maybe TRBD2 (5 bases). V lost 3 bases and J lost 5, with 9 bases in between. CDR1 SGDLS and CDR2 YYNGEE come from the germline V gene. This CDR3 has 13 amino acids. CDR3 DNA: TGTGCCAGCAGCGCGTTCGGGGAAAACATTCAGTACTTC. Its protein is CASSAFGENIQYF.

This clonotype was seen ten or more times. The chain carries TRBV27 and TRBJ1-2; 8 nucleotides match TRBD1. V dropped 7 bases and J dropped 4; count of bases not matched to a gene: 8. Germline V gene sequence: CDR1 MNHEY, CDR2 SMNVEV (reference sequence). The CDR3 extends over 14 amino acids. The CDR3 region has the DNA TGTGCCAGCACCCGGGACAGGAGAAGCTATGGCTACACCTTC. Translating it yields CASTRDRRSYGYTF.

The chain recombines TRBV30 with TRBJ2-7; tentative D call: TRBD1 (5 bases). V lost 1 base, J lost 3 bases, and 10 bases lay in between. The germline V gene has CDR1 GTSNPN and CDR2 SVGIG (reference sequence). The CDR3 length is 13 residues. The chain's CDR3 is CAWSGDRGYEQYF. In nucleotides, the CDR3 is TGTGCCTGGAGTGGGGATAGGGGCTACGAGCAGTACTTC.

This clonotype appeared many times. The CDR3 region is CASIKQGGTEAFF. The DNA for the CDR3 is TGTGCCAGCATCAAACAGGGCGGCACTGAAGCTTTCTTT. The chain combines TRBV12-3 or TRBV12-4 with TRBJ1-1; maybe TRBD1 (6 bases). CDR3 length equals 13 residues. Deletions cut 7 bases from V and 4 bases from J, with 13 bases between.

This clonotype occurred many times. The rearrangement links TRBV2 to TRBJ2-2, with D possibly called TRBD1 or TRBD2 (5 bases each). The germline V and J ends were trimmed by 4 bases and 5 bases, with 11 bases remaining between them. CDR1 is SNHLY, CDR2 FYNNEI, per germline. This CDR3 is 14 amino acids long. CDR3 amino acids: CASSVEGLTGELFF. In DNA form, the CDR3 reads TGTGCCAGCAGTGTTGAGGGGTTAACCGGGGAGCTGTTTTTT. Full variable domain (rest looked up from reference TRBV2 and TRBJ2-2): EPEVTQTPSHQVTQMGQEVILRCVPISNHLYFYWYRQILGQKVEFLVSFYNNEISEKSEIFDDQFSVERPDGSNFTLKIRSTKLEDSAMYFCASSVEGLTGELFFGEGSRLTVL.